Below, 31 T cell receptor beta chains from the same sample are listed, as sequenced in a study of PD-L1 blockade in urothelial cancer (dated by TCRdb to the late 2010s). The intended sense of this specimen's time point label: pretreatment peripheral blood. Library preparation used the immunoSEQ multiplex PCR assay. TCRdb mirrors the immuneACCESS table, restricted to in-frame sequences. Some clones are absent from its copies; in checked studies, under half trace to an unresolved V gene, and the reason for the others is unknown. Counted in this sample were approximately 100,000 clones; roughly 90% of them appeared once. The ten largest clones take up more than 0.85% of the sample. The sample in question was PBMCs, obtained around atezolizumab (anti-PD-L1) treatment. The receptor source for this set is a woman older than 75 with urothelial cancer.

This sequence joins TRBV6-6 and TRBJ2-3; D is perhaps TRBD2 (6 bases). The CDR3 consists of 15 residues. Trimming pared 0 bases from V and 1 base from J, leaving 8 bases between. Germline CDR1 and CDR2: MNHNY and SVGAGI (reference sequence). The chain's CDR3 is CASSYSSGGTDTQYF. In DNA, the CDR3 is TGTGCCAGCAGTTACTCGTCGGGGGGCACAGATACGCAGTATTTT.

The chain couples TRBV6-1 to TRBJ1-1; D unresolved. This CDR3 region has 13 residues. CDR1 MNHNS and CDR2 SASEGT come from the germline V gene. Trimming took 0 bases from V and 11 from J, leaving 13 bases between them. This chain's CDR3 is CASSEAQVSGAFF. In DNA form, the CDR3 reads TGTGCCAGCAGTGAAGCGCAAGTGAGCGGGGCTTTCTTT.

This rearrangement joins TRBV7-3 to TRBJ2-2; D gene unclear. The germline V gene has CDR1 SGHTA and CDR2 FQGTGA. CDR3 length: 13 amino acids. With 4 bases removed from V and 6 bases from J, the gap between germline ends came to 9 bases. CDR3 residues: CASSSTAAGELFF. The CDR3 bases are TGTGCCAGCAGCTCTACAGCTGCCGGGGAGCTGTTTTTT.

V usage is TRBV18 and J usage is TRBJ1-1, with TRBD1 as a possible D gene (5 bases). V was clipped by 2 bases and J by 2 bases, with 9 bases between them. The CDR3 covers 14 residues. The germline gives CDR1 KGHSH, CDR2 LQKENI. CDR3 in amino acids: CASSPVRDNTEAFF. The CDR3 DNA follows: TGTGCCAGCTCACCAGTGCGGGACAACACTGAAGCTTTCTTT.

The CDR3 DNA reads TGTGCCAGCAGGCGCACAGAGTCCTACGAGCAGTACTTC. It encodes CASRRTESYEQYF. The J gene is TRBJ2-7, the V gene TRBV27; D remains ambiguous. Germline CDR1 and CDR2: MNHEY and SMNVEV (reference sequence). The CDR3 is made up of 13 amino acids. Deletions cut 6 bases from V and 1 base from J, with 10 bases between.

J is TRBJ2-7 and V is TRBV5-4, with a weak D call TRBD1 (6 bases). Germline V gives CDR1 SGHNT, CDR2 YYREEE (reference sequence). The CDR3 loop spans 13 amino acids. Trimming took 5 bases from V and 0 from J, leaving 9 bases between them. CDR3 in DNA: TGTGCCAGCAGACAGGGTAACTCCTACGAGCAGTACTTC. Translation gives CASRQGNSYEQYF.

The rearrangement uses TRBV7-6 and TRBJ2-1; D is unresolved. Trimming took off 1 base at V and 1 base at J, with 8 bases between the two ends. The germline gives CDR1 SGHVS, CDR2 FNYEAQ. The CDR3 covers 15 residues. CDR3 amino acids: CASSLGPESYNEQFF. CDR3 DNA sequence: TGTGCCAGCAGCTTAGGTCCGGAGTCCTACAATGAGCAGTTCTTC.

This clone was seen only a few times. This sequence joins TRBV25-1 and TRBJ1-1; TRBD1 aligns across 8 bases. Trimming took 2 bases from V and 4 from J; bases not matched to a gene: 6. This CDR3 region has 15 residues. Looked up from germline, CDR1 is MGHDK and CDR2 is SYGVNS. The CDR3 spells CASSELGTGPTEAFF. The CDR3 nucleotides read TGTGCCAGCAGTGAACTCGGGACAGGTCCCACTGAAGCTTTCTTT.

The chain recombines TRBV19 with TRBJ1-4; perhaps TRBD1 as D (5 bases). V shed 6 bases and J shed 4 bases, with 9 bases lying between them. Per germline, CDR1 LNHDA and CDR2 SQIVND (reference sequence). The CDR3 has 13 amino acids. The DNA of the CDR3 is TGTGCCAGTAGGTTTCAGGGTAATGAAAAACTGTTTTTT. This translates into CASRFQGNEKLFF.

CDR3 coding DNA: TGTGCCACCAGGCGGGGGGGCGGCACAGATACGCAGTATTTT. Protein product: CATRRGGGTDTQYF. V is TRBV27 and J is TRBJ2-3, with 9 bases lining up with TRBD2. This CDR3 is 14 amino acids long. Germline CDR1 is MNHEY and CDR2 is SMNVEV (reference sequence). J lost 1 base, V lost 10 bases, and 6 bases had no gene match.

This clone was seen a single time. The genes are TRBV25-1 and TRBJ2-7; a possible D gene is TRBD2 (5 bases). The germline V gene has CDR1 MGHDK and CDR2 SYGVNS. This CDR3 contains 11 residues. Trimming stripped 4 bases from V and 9 bases from J, with 10 bases between. The CDR3 region is CASSALAWQYF. CDR3 coding DNA: TGTGCCAGCAGTGCGCTAGCCTGGCAGTACTTC.

The chain combines TRBV5-1 with TRBJ2-6; TRBD1 agrees at 7 bases. The CDR3 runs to 14 residues. Germline V lookup: CDR1 SGHRS, CDR2 YFSETQ. The trim removed 2 bases at V and 4 bases at J, leaving 0 bases unmatched. CDR3 sequence: CASSLGGGANVLTF. The CDR3 bases are TGCGCCAGCAGCTTAGGGGGCGGGGCCAACGTCCTGACTTTC.

The chain carries TRBV6-5 and TRBJ2-7; 7 nucleotides match TRBD1. The ends lost 7 bases at V and 4 bases at J; junction bases unmatched: 10. Germline V gives CDR1 MNHEY, CDR2 SVGAGI. The CDR3 loop spans 14 amino acids. This CDR3 reads CASTSPGQLYEQYF. The CDR3 DNA sequence: TGTGCCAGCACCTCGCCGGGACAGCTTTACGAGCAGTACTTC.

The rearrangement joins TRBV30 to TRBJ1-6, with 9 bases fitting TRBD1. The CDR3 has 16 amino acids. V was pared by 3 bases and J by 7 bases, with 10 bases of the junction left unmatched. CDR1 is GTSNPN, CDR2 SVGIG, per germline (reference sequence). DNA of the CDR3: TGTGCCTGGAGGGGCATGGACAGGGGTTTCAATTCACCCCTCCACTTT. This encodes CAWRGMDRGFNSPLHF.

This chain links TRBV25-1 with TRBJ2-3; maybe TRBD1 (6 bases). CDR3 size: 13 residues. Germline lookup yields CDR1 MGHDK and CDR2 SYGVNS. V was shortened by 5 bases and J by 4 bases, with 10 bases between the two germline ends. CDR3: CASSPRTADTQYF. In DNA, the CDR3 is TGTGCCAGCAGTCCGAGGACAGCAGATACGCAGTATTTT.

The chain employs TRBV14 and TRBJ1-4, with 11 bases aligning to TRBD1. Losses at the gene ends were 2 bases for V and 6 bases for J; bases not matched to a gene: 2. The CDR3 is 15 amino acids. Germline V gene lookup returns CDR1 SGHDN and CDR2 FVKESK. The CDR3 DNA follows: TGTGCCAGCAGCCAACGGACAGGGGGCCATGAAAAACTGTTTTTT. It yields the protein CASSQRTGGHEKLFF.

This chain links TRBV9 with TRBJ1-1, with a possible D match to TRBD1 (6 bases). This CDR3 contains 14 residues. Trimming cost V 0 bases and J 1 base, with 7 bases left between them. Per germline, CDR1 SGDLS and CDR2 YYNGEE. The CDR3 coding sequence is TGTGCCAGCAGCGTAGGGGGGCCGAACACTGAAGCTTTCTTT. This encodes CASSVGGPNTEAFF. Full variable domain (outside the CDR3, taken from reference TRBV9 and TRBJ1-1): DSGVTQTPKHLITATGQRVTLRCSPRSGDLSVYWYQQSLDQGLQFLIQYYNGEERAKGNILERFSAQQFPDLHSELNLSSLELGDSALYFCASSVGGPNTEAFFGQGTRLTVV.

This chain uses TRBV10-2 with TRBJ2-3; TRBD1 aligns across 9 bases. CDR1 WSHSY and CDR2 SAAADI come from the germline V gene. The CDR3 is made up of 17 amino acids. V lost 3 bases to trimming and J lost 1 base; unmatched junction nucleotides: 8. The DNA of the CDR3 is TGCGCCAGCAGTGAAGGGCTGGGGACAGGGCGCACAGATACGCAGTATTTT. Translating it yields CASSEGLGTGRTDTQYF.

The rearrangement uses TRBV6-6 and TRBJ2-2; weak D call: TRBD2 (5 bases). V was trimmed by 0 bases and J by 5 bases, leaving 7 bases between them. CDR3 size: 14 residues. Looked up from germline, CDR1 is MNHNY and CDR2 is SVGAGI (reference sequence). CDR3 protein: CASSYSRGTGELFF. As DNA, the CDR3 is TGTGCCAGCAGTTACTCGAGAGGGACCGGGGAGCTGTTTTTT.

Only one count was recorded for this clone. The J gene is TRBJ2-3, the V gene TRBV9, with 7 bases aligning to TRBD2. The CDR3 is made up of 13 amino acids. The germline V gene has CDR1 SGDLS and CDR2 YYNGEE. V lost 4 bases to trimming and J lost 9 bases; unmatched junction nucleotides: 8. The CDR3 here is CASSSGGSGTQYF. CDR3 sequence (DNA): TGTGCCAGCAGCTCCGGGGGGTCTGGGACGCAGTATTTT.

This chain links TRBV7-3 with TRBJ2-5; D is undetermined. CDR1 and CDR2 from the germline V gene are SGHTA and FQGTGA. The CDR3 has 13 amino acids. Trimming removed 5 bases from V and 4 bases from J, with 11 bases in between. The CDR3 DNA reads TGTGCCAGCAGCCCTACTTACTTAGAGACCCAGTACTTC. Translation gives CASSPTYLETQYF.

This chain joins TRBV5-1 and TRBJ1-1; weak D call: TRBD1 (5 bases). Germline V gene lookup returns CDR1 SGHRS and CDR2 YFSETQ. Trimming removed 3 bases at V and 7 bases at J, with 13 bases between. The CDR3 is made up of 13 amino acids. The CDR3 nucleotides are TGCGCCAGCAGCTGGAGCAGGGATGGTGAAGCTTTCTTT. It translates to CASSWSRDGEAFF.

The V gene is TRBV4-2, the J gene TRBJ1-2; the match to TRBD1 covers 10 bases. The junction had 9 bases not matched to a gene; V was cut back by 2 bases and J by 6 bases. Germline assignment: CDR1 LGHNA and CDR2 YNFKEQ. The CDR3 has 16 residues. In DNA form, the CDR3 reads TGTGCCAGCAGCCAAAATTCCGGGACAGGGGACAATGGCTACACCTTC. Its protein product is CASSQNSGTGDNGYTF.

CDR3 DNA: TGTGCCAGCAGCACCAGGACTGCCACCGGGGAGCTGTTTTTT. It encodes CASSTRTATGELFF. V usage is TRBV7-2 and J usage is TRBJ2-2; a possible D gene is TRBD2 (5 bases). Deletions cut 5 bases from V and 4 bases from J, with 11 bases between. Germline V gives CDR1 SGHTA, CDR2 FQGNSA. The CDR3 spans 14 residues.

On this clone: The identical CDR3 is also encoded by other nucleotide sequences in the sample. This sequence joins TRBV7-2 and TRBJ1-5, with no clear D. With 5 bases removed from V and 0 bases from J, the gap between germline ends came to 5 bases. Germline CDR1 and CDR2: SGHTA and FQGNSA. The length of the CDR3 is 13 residues. The CDR3 bases are TGTGCCAGCAGCCCCCGTAGCAATCAGCCCCAGCATTTT. It is translated as CASSPRSNQPQHF.

The J gene is TRBJ1-1, the V gene TRBV29-1; TRBD1 might be the D (5 bases). V was cut by 6 bases and J by 1 base, with 12 bases left in between. The germline gives CDR1 SQVTM, CDR2 ANQGSEA. This CDR3 has 13 amino acids. CDR3 residues: CSVWGGSNTEAFF. CDR3 nucleotide sequence: TGCAGCGTCTGGGGCGGATCGAACACTGAAGCTTTCTTT. Together with reference TRBV29-1 and TRBJ1-1, the CDR3 gives the full variable domain: SAVISQKPSRDICQRGTSLTIQCQVDSQVTMMFWYRQQPGQSLTLIATANQGSEATYESGFVIDKFPISRPNLTFSTLTVSNMSPEDSSIYLCSVWGGSNTEAFFGQGTRLTVV.

CDR3 nucleotide sequence: TGCGCCAGCAGCCTAAAACCCCAGACAGCAACTAATGAAAAACTGTTTTTT. Protein sequence: CASSLKPQTATNEKLFF. V is TRBV4-1 and J is TRBJ1-4; D perhaps matches TRBD1 (5 bases). There are 17 residues in the CDR3. Germline CDR1 is MGHRA and CDR2 is YSYEKL. V lost 4 bases and J 0 bases, leaving 15 bases between the germline ends.

V is TRBV27 and J is TRBJ1-5, with 10 bases matching TRBD1. The CDR3 spans 20 residues. V dropped 6 bases and J dropped 0; count of bases not matched to a gene: 17. CDR1 is MNHEY, CDR2 SMNVEV, per germline (reference sequence). The CDR3 region has the DNA TGTGCCAGCAGCAGGCGGGGGACAGGGGTTCCACCCGCTAGCAATCAGCCCCAGCATTTT. This gives the protein CASSRRGTGVPPASNQPQHF.

J is TRBJ1-1 and V is TRBV9; weak D call: TRBD1 (5 bases). The V end was cut by 0 bases, the J end by 2 bases, with 8 bases between. Germline V lookup: CDR1 SGDLS, CDR2 YYNGEE. The CDR3 is made up of 14 amino acids. The CDR3 protein is CASSVAGFNTEAFF. For the CDR3, the DNA is TGTGCCAGCAGCGTAGCAGGGTTCAACACTGAAGCTTTCTTT.

The genes are TRBV4-1 and TRBJ2-1, with 8 positions matching TRBD1. J gave up 7 bases and V 0 bases, and 11 bases lay outside the gene matches. Germline V CDR1 and CDR2: MGHRA, YSYEKL. There are 17 residues in the CDR3. CDR3 protein: CASSQEGAGGVRNEQFF. CDR3 sequence (DNA): TGCGCCAGCAGCCAAGAGGGGGCAGGGGGCGTTCGGAATGAGCAGTTCTTC.

V is TRBV28 and J is TRBJ1-2; D is unclear. The CDR3 runs 17 residues. Between the trimmed V and J ends, which lost 6 bases and 8 bases, there was a span of 28 bases. Per germline, CDR1 MDHEN and CDR2 SYDVKM. CDR3 DNA: TGTGCCAGCAGCTCGATCGCGGGGAGAAGTTCCGCGGGAGGCTACACCTTC. It encodes CASSSIAGRSSAGGYTF.